The T cell receptor (beta chain) under discussion was sequenced for a study of monozygotic twins with inflammatory bowel disease. Study results and limitations: Inverse Simpson values showed less TCRbeta diversity in IBD patients than in their healthy co-twins. Fewer shared clonotypes with others were found in IBD patients than in healthy twins, especially with disease activity.

Starting material for each TCR library was approximately 3,500 ng of total RNA. TCRdb processed the 5' RACE reads again and assigns one entry to each CDR3 protein, with no DNA. This repertoire includes just over 300,000 distinct CDR3 sequences. In germline, CDR1 is SQVTM, CDR2 ANQGSEA. This CDR3 contains 12 residues. For this clonotype: The antigen remains undetermined.

V gene TRBV29-1 combines with J gene TRBJ2-1; TCRdb's D gene call, TRBD2, goes unchecked for lack of DNA. The receptor comes from a human donor with ulcerative colitis or Crohn's disease, or a healthy co-twin of an affected twin (not recorded which). Sequencing was done on a sample of blood. This CDR3 reads CSVEVAGNEQFF.